This T cell receptor beta chain was sequenced during a study of blood T cells in healthy people across ages. Study context: Template-switching capture recovered about one barcoded beta molecule per two T cells.

V lost 4 bases to trimming and J lost 0 bases; unmatched junction nucleotides: 5. CDR1 and CDR2 (germline): SGHAT, FQNNGV. The CDR3 consists of 15 residues. About this clonotype: Its specificity is unknown.

The second PCR ran roughly 7 to 12 cycles with a sample-barcoded 5' primer and J-beta primers. TCRdb itself ran the 5' RACE reads through MiXCR, one entry per CDR3 protein. The table includes about 780,000 distinct CDR3 sequences, around half detected once. Findings and caveats of the study: Roughly linear declines in TCR beta diversity per million T cells occurred with age. Naive and antigen-experienced cells were not separated, limiting conclusive comparison. Naive CD4+ cells and diversity were both higher in long-lived donors than in aged donors.

The sample was blood. The V and J genes are TRBV11-2 and TRBJ1-2; 7 bases map to TRBD1. The clonotype originates from a man older than 75 in good health. CDR3 sequence reads: CASSSGQAANYGYTF. CDR3 DNA sequence: TGTGCCAGCAGCTCCGGACAGGCGGCTAACTATGGCTACACCTTC.